This TCR beta chain was observed in a study of blood T cell repertoires in COVID-19. About the study: PBMCs, B-cell-depleted T cells, or T cells provided the cDNA or gDNA that made up the material.

Repertoires were generated with immunoSEQ multiplex PCR, while TCRdb's copy carries only in-frame clones and drops some. Here the sample spans tens of thousands of clones, 85% to 90% being singletons. V lost 5 bases to trimming and J lost 3 bases, with 19 bases between them. Per the germline V gene, CDR1 is SGHRS and CDR2 is YFSETQ. This CDR3 contains 16 residues. The gene calls are TRBV5-1 and TRBJ2-3; tentatively, D is TRBD2 (6 bases). Material for sequencing was peripheral blood. The sequence was obtained from a man in his fifties with active COVID-19. CDR3 nucleotide sequence: TGCGCCAGCAGTAAGGGAGGAACCCACGGGACAGATACGCAGTATTTT. It specifies CASSKGGTHGTDTQYF.